The clone carrying this T cell receptor (beta chain) was seen at least ten times. This entry comes from a study of response to subunit inactivated influenza vaccine. Each CDR3 protein gets one entry after TCRdb re-called the RT-PCR reads with MiXCR. Of hundreds of thousands of distinct CDR3 sequences listed, around a sixth are singletons. The CDR3 spans 16 residues. CDR1 is SGHRS and CDR2 is YFSETQ in the germline V gene. The trim removed 4 bases at V and 2 bases at J, leaving 6 bases unmatched. Sequenced material: PBMCs from blood, taken roughly 12 days after vaccination. The chain combines TRBV5-1 with TRBJ2-4, with 10 bases identical to TRBD1. The TCR sequence derives from a man aged 45-65 years who received an inactivated influenza vaccine. The CDR3 is CASSVRQGASKNIQYF. CDR3 coding DNA: TGCGCCAGCAGCGTTCGACAGGGGGCGTCCAAAAACATTCAGTACTTC.